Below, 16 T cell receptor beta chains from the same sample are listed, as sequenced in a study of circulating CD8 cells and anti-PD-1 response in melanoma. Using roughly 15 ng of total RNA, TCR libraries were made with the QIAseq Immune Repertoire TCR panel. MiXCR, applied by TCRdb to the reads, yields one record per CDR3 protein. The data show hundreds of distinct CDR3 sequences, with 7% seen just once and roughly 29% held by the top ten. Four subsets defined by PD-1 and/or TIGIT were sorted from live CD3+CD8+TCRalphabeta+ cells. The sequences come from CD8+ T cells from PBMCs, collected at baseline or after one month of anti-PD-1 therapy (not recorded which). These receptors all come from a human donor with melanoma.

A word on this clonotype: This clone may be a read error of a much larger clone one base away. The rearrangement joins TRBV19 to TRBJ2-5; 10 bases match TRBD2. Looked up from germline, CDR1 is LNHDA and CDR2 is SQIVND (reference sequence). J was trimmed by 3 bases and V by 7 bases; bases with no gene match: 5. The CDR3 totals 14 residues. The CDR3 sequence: CASKSGRAEETQYF. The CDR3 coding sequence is TGTGCCAGTAAAAGCGGGAGGGCCGAAGAGACCCAGTACTTC.

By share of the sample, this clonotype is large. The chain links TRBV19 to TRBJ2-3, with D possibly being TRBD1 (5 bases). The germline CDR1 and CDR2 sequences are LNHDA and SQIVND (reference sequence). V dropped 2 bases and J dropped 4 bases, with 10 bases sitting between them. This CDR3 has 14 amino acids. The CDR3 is CASSILQGPDTQYF. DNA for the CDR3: TGTGCCAGTAGTATACTCCAGGGCCCAGATACGCAGTATTTT.

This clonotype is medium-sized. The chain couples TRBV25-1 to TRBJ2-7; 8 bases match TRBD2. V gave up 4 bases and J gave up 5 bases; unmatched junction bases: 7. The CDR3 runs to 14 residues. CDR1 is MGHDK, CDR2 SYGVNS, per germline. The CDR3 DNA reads TGTGCCAGCAGTGTCCGGGAGGGCCTTAACGAGCAGTACTTC. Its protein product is CASSVREGLNEQYF.

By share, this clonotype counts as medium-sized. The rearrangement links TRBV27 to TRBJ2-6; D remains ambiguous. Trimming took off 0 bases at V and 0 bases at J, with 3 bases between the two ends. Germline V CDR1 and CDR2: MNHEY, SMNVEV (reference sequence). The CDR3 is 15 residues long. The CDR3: CASSLSLSGANVLTF. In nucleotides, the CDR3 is TGTGCCAGCAGTTTATCCCTCTCTGGGGCCAACGTCCTGACTTTC. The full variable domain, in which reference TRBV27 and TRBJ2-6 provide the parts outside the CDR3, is EAQVTQNPRYLITVTGKKLTVTCSQNMNHEYMSWYRQDPGLGLRQIYYSMNVEVTDKGDVPEGYKVSRKEKRNFPLILESPSPNQTSLYFCASSLSLSGANVLTFGAGSRLTVL.

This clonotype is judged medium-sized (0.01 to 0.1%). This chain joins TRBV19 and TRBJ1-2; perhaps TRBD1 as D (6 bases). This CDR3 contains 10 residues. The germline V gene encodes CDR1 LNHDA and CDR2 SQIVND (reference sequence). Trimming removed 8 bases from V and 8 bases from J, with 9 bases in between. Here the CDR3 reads CASAGEGYTF. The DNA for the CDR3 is TGTGCCAGTGCAGGGGAAGGCTACACCTTC.

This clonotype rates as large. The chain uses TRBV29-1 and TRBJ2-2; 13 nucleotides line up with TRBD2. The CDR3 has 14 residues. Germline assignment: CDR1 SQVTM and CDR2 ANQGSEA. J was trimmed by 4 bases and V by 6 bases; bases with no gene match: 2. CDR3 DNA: TGCAGCGTCACTAGCGGGAGGGGCACCGGGGAGCTGTTTTTT. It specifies CSVTSGRGTGELFF.

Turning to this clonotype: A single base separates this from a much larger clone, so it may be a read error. The CDR3 is CVSSPKTGGTEAFF. CDR3 nucleotide sequence: TGTGTCAGCAGTCCAAAAACTGGGGGCACTGAAGCTTTCTTT. The chain recombines TRBV25-1 with TRBJ1-1, with D maybe TRBD1 (5 bases). Germline V gives CDR1 MGHDK, CDR2 SYGVNS. This CDR3 region has 14 residues.

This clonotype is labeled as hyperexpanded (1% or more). The CDR3 region is CASSSGTGVYNEQFF. The CDR3 bases are TGTGCCAGCAGTTCCGGGACAGGGGTCTACAATGAGCAGTTCTTC. The genes are TRBV25-1 and TRBJ2-1, with TRBD1 matching over 10 bases. The length of the CDR3 is 15 residues. The germline CDR1 and CDR2 sequences are MGHDK and SYGVNS. V was pared by 5 bases and J by 3 bases, with 4 bases of the junction left unmatched.

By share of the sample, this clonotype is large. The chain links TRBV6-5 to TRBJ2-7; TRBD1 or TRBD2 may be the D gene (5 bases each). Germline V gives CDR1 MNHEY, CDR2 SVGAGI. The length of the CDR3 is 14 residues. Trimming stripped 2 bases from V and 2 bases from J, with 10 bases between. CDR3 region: CASSYKGPTYEQYF. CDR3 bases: TGTGCCAGCAGTTACAAGGGACCAACCTACGAGCAGTACTTC.

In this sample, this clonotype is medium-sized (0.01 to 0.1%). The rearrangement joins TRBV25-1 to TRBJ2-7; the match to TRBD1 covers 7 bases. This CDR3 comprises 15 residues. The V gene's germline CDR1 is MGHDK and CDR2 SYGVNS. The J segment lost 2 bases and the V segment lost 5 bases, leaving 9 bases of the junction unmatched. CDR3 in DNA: TGTGCCAGCAGTCCCCTGGACAGGAACCCCTACGAGCAGTACTTC. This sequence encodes CASSPLDRNPYEQYF.

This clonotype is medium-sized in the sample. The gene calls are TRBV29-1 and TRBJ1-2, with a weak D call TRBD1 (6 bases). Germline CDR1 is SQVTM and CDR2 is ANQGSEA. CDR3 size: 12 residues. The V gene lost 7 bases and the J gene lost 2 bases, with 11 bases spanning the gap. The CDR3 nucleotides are TGCAGCGATATGACAGGCAACTATGGCTACACCTTC. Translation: CSDMTGNYGYTF.

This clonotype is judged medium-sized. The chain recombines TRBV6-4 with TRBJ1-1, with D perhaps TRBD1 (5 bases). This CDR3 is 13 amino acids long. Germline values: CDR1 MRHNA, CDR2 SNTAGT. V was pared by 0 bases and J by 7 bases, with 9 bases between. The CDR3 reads CASSDSPGSEAFF. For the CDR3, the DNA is TGTGCCAGCAGTGACTCCCCAGGGAGTGAAGCTTTCTTT.

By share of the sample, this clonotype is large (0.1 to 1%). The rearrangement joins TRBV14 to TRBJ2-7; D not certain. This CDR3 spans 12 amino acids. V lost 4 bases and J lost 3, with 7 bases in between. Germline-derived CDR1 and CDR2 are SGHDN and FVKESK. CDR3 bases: TGTGCCAGCAGCCCGGCGAACTACGAGCAGTACTTC. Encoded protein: CASSPANYEQYF.

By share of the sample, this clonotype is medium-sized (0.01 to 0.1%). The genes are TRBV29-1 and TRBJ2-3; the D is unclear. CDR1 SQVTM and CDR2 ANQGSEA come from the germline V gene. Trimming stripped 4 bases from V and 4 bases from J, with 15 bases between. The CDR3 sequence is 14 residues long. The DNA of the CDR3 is TGCAGCGTTGTTTGGGGAACGGATCCAGATACGCAGTATTTT. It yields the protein CSVVWGTDPDTQYF.

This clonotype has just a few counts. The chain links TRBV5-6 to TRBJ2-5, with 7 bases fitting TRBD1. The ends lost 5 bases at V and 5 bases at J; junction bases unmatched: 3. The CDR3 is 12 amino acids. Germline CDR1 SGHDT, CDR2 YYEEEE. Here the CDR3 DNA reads TGTGCCAGCAGTCTCAGGGGGGAGACCCAGTACTTC. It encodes CASSLRGETQYF.

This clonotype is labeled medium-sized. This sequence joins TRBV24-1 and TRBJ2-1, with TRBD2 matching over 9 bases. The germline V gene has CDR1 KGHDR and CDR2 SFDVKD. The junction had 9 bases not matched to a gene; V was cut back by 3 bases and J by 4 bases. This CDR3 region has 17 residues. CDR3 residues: CATSDRLSGGSYNEQFF. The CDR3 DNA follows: TGTGCCACCAGTGATCGACTTAGCGGGGGTTCTTACAATGAGCAGTTCTTC.